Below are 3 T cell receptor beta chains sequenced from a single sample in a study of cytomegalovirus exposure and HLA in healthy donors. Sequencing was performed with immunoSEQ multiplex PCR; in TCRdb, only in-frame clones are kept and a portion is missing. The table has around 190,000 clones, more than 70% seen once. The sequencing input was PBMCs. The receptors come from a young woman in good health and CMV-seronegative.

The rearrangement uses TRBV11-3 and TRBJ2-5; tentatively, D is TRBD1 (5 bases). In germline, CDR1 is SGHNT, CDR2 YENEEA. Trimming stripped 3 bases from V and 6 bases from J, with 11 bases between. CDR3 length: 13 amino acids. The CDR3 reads CASSFSTGKTQYF. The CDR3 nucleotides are TGTGCCAGCAGCTTTTCCACAGGAAAGACCCAGTACTTC.

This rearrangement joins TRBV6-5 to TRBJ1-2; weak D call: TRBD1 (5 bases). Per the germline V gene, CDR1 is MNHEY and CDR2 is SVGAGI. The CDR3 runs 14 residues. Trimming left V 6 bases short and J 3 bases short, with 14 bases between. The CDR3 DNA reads TGTGCCAGCAGGGGGACGGGGAGGGACTATGGCTACACCTTC. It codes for CASRGTGRDYGYTF.

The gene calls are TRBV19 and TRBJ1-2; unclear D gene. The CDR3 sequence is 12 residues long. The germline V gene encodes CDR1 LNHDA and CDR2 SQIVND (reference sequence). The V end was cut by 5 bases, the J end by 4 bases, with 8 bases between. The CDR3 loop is CASSGQVYGYTF. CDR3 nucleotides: TGTGCCAGTAGTGGGCAGGTCTATGGCTACACCTTC. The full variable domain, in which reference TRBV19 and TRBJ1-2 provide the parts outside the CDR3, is DGGITQSPKYLFRKEGQNVTLSCEQNLNHDAMYWYRQDPGQGLRLIYYSQIVNDFQKGDIAEGYSVSREKKESFPLTVTSAQKNPTAFYLCASSGQVYGYTFGSGTRLTVV.